Sequencing of this T cell receptor (beta chain) was carried out in a study of T cells after yellow fever vaccination. Study results and limitations: Although the secondary response was weaker, it peaked faster, at day 5 versus 15.

TCRdb analysed the 5' RACE reads with MiXCR anew, one entry per CDR3 protein. The sample lists 200,000 to 250,000 distinct CDR3 sequences, 3% to 4% occurring once. Notes on this clonotype: Its specificity is not known.

J gave up 8 bases and V 5 bases, and 8 bases lay outside the gene matches. Germline V gene lookup returns CDR1 MNHNY and CDR2 SVGAGI (reference sequence). The CDR3 totals 13 residues. This clonotype originated in a man younger than 35 who received the YFV17D yellow fever vaccine. This specimen was CD4+ T cells sorted from PBMCs, taken 10 days after the yellow fever booster vaccination. This chain connects TRBV6-6 to TRBJ1-2; 7 bases align to TRBD1. The CDR3 coding sequence is TGTGCCAGCAGTCGAGACAGGGACCGCGGCTACACCTTC. Translated: CASSRDRDRGYTF.